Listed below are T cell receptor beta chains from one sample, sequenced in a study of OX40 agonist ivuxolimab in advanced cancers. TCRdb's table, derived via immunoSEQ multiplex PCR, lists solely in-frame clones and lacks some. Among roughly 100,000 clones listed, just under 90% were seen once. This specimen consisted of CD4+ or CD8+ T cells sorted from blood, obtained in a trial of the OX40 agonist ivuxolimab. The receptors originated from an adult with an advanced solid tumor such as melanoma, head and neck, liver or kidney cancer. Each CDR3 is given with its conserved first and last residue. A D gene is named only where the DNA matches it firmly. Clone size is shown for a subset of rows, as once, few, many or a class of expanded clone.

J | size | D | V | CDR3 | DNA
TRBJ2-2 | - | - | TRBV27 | CASRPSQVTGELFF | TGTGCCAGCAGGCCGTCCCAGGTCACCGGGGAGCTGTTTTTT
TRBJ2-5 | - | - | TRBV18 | CASSTRQAQETQYF | TGTGCCAGCTCAACACGACAGGCCCAAGAGACCCAGTACTTC
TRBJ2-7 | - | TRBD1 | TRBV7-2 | CASSLVGQGLSYEQYF | TGTGCCAGCAGCTTAGTGGGACAGGGACTATCCTACGAGCAGTACTTC
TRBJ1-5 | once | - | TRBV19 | CASSREQGARNQPQHF | TGTGCCAGTAGTAGAGAACAGGGAGCCCGCAATCAGCCCCAGCATTTT
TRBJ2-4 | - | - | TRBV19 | CASSRGGENIQYF | TGTGCCAGTAGTAGGGGAGGCGAAAACATTCAGTACTTC
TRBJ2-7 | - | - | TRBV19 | CASSIGRVGEQYF | TGTGCCAGTAGTATAGGAAGGGTTGGCGAGCAGTACTTC
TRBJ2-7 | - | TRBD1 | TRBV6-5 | CASSYSNRGWYEQCF | TGTGCCAGCAGTTACTCGAACAGGGGCTGGTACGAGCAGTGCTTC
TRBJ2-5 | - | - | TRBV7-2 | CASSLLETQYF | TGTGCCAGCAGCTTGTTAGAGACCCAGTACTTC
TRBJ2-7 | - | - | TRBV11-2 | CASGEEQYF | TGTGCCAGCGGTGAGGAGCAGTACTTC
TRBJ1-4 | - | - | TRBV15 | CATSRGRVNEKLFF | TGTGCCACCAGCAGAGGCCGTGTTAATGAAAAACTGTTTTTT
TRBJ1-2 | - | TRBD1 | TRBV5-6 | CASSYRDRLANYGYTF | TGTGCCAGCAGCTACCGGGACAGGCTTGCTAACTATGGCTACACCTTC
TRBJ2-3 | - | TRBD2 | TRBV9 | CASSPRLAGGTDTQYF | TGTGCCAGCAGCCCCAGACTAGCGGGAGGAACAGATACGCAGTATTTT
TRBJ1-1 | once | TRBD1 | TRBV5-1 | CASSPDLQGPNTEAFF | TGCGCCAGCAGCCCCGACTTACAGGGGCCGAACACTGAAGCTTTCTTT
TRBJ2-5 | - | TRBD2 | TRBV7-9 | CASRGTREETQYF | TGTGCCAGCAGGGGGACTAGGGAAGAGACCCAGTACTTC
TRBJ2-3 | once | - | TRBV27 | CATSRGSEGDTQYF | TGTGCCACGAGTAGGGGGTCAGAGGGAGATACGCAGTATTTT
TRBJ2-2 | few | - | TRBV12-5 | CASGLRDTGELFF | TGTGCTAGTGGTTTACGGGACACCGGGGAGCTGTTTTTT